Below, one T cell receptor (beta chain) is given with its context. This record comes from a study of T-cell reconstitution after alpha-beta-depleted transplantation in children. The CDR3 extends over 18 amino acids. The J segment lost 2 bases and the V segment lost 6 bases, leaving 19 bases of the junction unmatched. The germline gives CDR1 DFQATT, CDR2 SNEGSKA (reference sequence). Unique molecular identifiers tagged the TCRbeta library. TCRdb recomputed calls from the PCR reads with MiXCR, one row per CDR3 protein. The sample yields around 370,000 distinct CDR3 sequences, 10% to 13% seen once. The clonotype was recovered from a human donor who donated a stem cell graft to a child with acute lymphoblastic leukemia. The chain is built from TRBV20-1 and TRBJ2-3; 8 nucleotides align to TRBD2. Sequenced here: PBMCs from the stem cell graft donor, sampled from the stem cell graft. This chain's CDR3 is CSANIPPGVAGTTDTQYF. Written as DNA, the CDR3 is TGCAGTGCAAATATACCCCCGGGGGTAGCGGGAACCACAGATACGCAGTATTTT.